The source of this T cell receptor (beta chain) is a study of blood T cells in healthy people across ages (dated by TCRdb to about 2015). At the level of the whole study: In model experiments, template switching captured about one uniquely barcoded TCR beta cDNA molecule for every two T cells. Age-related changes in TCR beta repertoire diversity were measured in the study by deep sequencing normalized with unique cDNA molecular identifiers. Donors were grouped into four age groups: young (average roughly 15 years), middle-aged (roughly 38), aged (around 60) and long-lived (approximately 75). To avoid experimental bias, donors of different ages were spread randomly across the sequencing lanes. Two additional independent replicas of 1 million unique cDNA reads from the same blood draw were analyzed for two donors (one aged 18 to 30 and one aged 80 or older).

Trimming accounts for 10 bases at V and 3 bases at J, while the number of junction bases matched to no gene is 8. The CDR3 numbers 14 residues from cysteine through phenylalanine. Only CDR3 DNA remains: 42 bases, in frame from the first base. According to the germline V gene, CDR1 reads SGHDN and CDR2 reads FVKESK. Regarding this clonotype: Its cognate antigen has yet to be identified. Base qualities are not recorded, but no much larger clone differs from it by a single base.

The donors were roughly 38 Caucasian individuals from Russia, aged roughly 6 to 90 years, who were systemically healthy. Each donor gave 8.5 to 10 milliliters of peripheral blood, collected into EDTA-treated Vacutainer tubes. Ficoll-Paque density-gradient centrifugation was used to isolate PBMCs, with at least 7 million per sample. Trizol reagent was used to extract total RNA from the PBMCs, yielding at least 6 micrograms per sample. The percentages of naive CD45RAhigh/CD27high T cells were determined by flow cytometry on a PBMC aliquot from every donor. The paper's findings and limits, for the study overall: Conclusive comparison of naive and antigen-experienced compartments was prevented by the profiling of bulk unsorted PBMCs. Estimates of total diversity based on one million sequenced T cells were regarded as lower bounds and as underestimates. Compared with the aged group, the long-lived group had more naive CD4+ T cells, fewer expanded clones and increased TCR diversity, suggesting age selection. There was a strong correlation between observed TCR beta diversity and the percentage of naive T cells measured by flow cytometry. As age increased, observed TCR beta diversity per million T cells dropped in a roughly linear way, and a significant reduction was already evident by age 40. Because the CMV infection status of the donors was unknown, age-related changes in expanded clonotypes may potentially have been confounded.

The library was prepared using 5' RACE. The data were produced on an Illumina HiSeq 2500. A second about 7 to 12 cycle PCR used a sample-barcoded 5' primer and a J-beta primer mix. A template-switch 5' adaptor carrying 12 random nucleotides introduced a unique molecular identifier onto each TCR beta cDNA molecule. Each sample yielded at least 3 million CDR3-containing paired-end reads. The Mint cDNA synthesis kit, primed by a TRBC-specific oligonucleotide, was used to synthesize first-strand cDNA from all RNA. All cDNA was treated with uracil-DNA glycosylase and then went through a first 18-cycle PCR with the universal primers M1SS and BC2_uni_R. As for how the authors treated the data: For normalization, 1 million high-quality reads were randomly selected from each sample, with every read carrying a distinct molecular identifier. Instead of being binned into consensus sequences, reads that shared molecular identifiers were thrown out. CDR3 identification, clonotype clustering and error correction used MiTCR with a Q25 quality threshold and the strictest error-elimination algorithm. A nonparametric unseen species model with Euler transformation was used to estimate a lower bound on total TCR beta diversity. Through fastp at Q25 and MiXCR, TCRdb rebuilt clones from the public reads, retaining in-frame beta chains. Merged by CDR3 protein, the rows form single entries marked with the most common genes and DNA. TCRdb, not the authors, supplied the V and J calls. This sample holds roughly 570,000 distinct CDR3 sequences; roughly 28% were observed only once. The ten largest clones capture around 20% of the sample.

The chain is assembled from TRBV14 and TRBJ2-1, and TRBD2 matches 8 of the central bases. This sequence originates from a woman in her 70s in good health. Sequenced sample: blood. CDR3 sequence: CATSERGIYNEQFF. The bases read TGTGCCACTTCTGAGCGGGGGATCTACAATGAGCAGTTCTTC.